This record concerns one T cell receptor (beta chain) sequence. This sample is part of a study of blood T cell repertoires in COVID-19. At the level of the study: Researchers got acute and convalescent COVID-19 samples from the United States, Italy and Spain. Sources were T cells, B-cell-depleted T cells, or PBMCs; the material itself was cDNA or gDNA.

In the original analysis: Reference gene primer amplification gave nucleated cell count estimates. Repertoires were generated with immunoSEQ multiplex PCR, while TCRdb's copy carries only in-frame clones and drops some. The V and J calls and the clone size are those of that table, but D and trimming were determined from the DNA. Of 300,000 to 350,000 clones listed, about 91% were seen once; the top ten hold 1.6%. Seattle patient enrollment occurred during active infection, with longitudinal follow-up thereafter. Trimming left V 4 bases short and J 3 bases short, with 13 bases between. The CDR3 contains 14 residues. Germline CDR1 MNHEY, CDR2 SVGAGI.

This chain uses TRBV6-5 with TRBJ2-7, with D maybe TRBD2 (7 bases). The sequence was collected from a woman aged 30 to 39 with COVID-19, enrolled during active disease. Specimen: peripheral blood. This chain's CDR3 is CASSSKGEGYEQYF. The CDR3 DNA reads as TGTGCCAGCAGTTCTAAGGGGGAGGGCTACGAGCAGTACTTC.